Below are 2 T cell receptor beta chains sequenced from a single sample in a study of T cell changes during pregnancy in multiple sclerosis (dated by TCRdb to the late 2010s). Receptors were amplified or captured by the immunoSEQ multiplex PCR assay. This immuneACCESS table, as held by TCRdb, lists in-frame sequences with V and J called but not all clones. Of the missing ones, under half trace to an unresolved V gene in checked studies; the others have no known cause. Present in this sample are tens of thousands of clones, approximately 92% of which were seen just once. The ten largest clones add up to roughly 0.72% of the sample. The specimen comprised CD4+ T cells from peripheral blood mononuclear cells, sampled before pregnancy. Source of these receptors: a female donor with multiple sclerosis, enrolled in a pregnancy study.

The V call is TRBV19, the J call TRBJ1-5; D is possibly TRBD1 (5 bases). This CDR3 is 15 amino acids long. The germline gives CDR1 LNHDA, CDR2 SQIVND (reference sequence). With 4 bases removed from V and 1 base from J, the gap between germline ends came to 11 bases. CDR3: CASSNQGWSNQPQHF. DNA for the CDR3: TGTGCCAGTAGTAACCAGGGATGGAGCAATCAGCCCCAGCATTTT.

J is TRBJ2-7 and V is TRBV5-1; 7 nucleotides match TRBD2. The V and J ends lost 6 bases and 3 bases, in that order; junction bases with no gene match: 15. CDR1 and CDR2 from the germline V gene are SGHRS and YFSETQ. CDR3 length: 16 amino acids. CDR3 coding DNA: TGCGCCAGCATGGCCTCTGGGGGGGGAAAAATCTACGAGCAGTACTTC. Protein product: CASMASGGGKIYEQYF.